This TCR beta chain was found in a study of molecular identifiers for immune sequencing clone quantification. Study-wide background: In replicates, the authors split RNA from about 20,000 or 100,000 naive CD8 cells five ways and sequenced four. Notes on the study in general: Clones above 20 RNA copies contained over 98% of effector molecules but under 1% of naive ones.

This clonotype was detected ten times or more. No antigen is known for it. TCRdb ran MiXCR on the PCR reads and lists one entry per CDR3 protein. The table includes about 40,000 distinct CDR3 sequences, approximately 24% detected once. Germline V CDR1 and CDR2: MGHRA, YSYEKL. This CDR3 spans 14 amino acids. V was cut by 3 bases and J by 1 base, with 6 bases left in between. Libraries of naive CD8 T cells were made from about 21,000 to 970,000 sorted cells. They used 10%, 30% or 50% RNA. The sample consisted of naive CD8+ T cells from blood, with Jurkat cell RNA spiked in. The subset was: FACS-sorted CD8+CD4-CCR7+CD45RA+ naive T cells. The J gene is TRBJ2-2, the V gene TRBV4-1; a possible D gene is TRBD1 (6 bases). This clonotype was obtained from a human donor in good health. Some libraries in this study had Jurkat cell RNA spiked in. The CDR3 nucleotides read TGCGCCAGCAGCCAGGGACAGAACACCGGGGAGCTGTTTTTT. Translated: CASSQGQNTGELFF.